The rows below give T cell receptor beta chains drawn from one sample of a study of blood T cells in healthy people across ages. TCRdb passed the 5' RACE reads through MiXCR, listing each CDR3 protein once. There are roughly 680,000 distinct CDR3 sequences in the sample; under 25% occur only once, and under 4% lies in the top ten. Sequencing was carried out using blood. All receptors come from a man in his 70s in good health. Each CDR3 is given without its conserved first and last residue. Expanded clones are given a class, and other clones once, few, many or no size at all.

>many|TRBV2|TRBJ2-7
ASEEEGAYEQY
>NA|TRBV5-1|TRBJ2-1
AGSLDSYNEQF
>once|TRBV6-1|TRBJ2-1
AGTDRLAGGYNEQF
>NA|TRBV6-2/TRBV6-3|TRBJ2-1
ASSYSTGRAGNEQF
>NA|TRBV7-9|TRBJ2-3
ASSPDRTSSTDTQY
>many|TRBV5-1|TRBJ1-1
ASRITGGTEAF
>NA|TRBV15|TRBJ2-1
ATSRDGGRTDNEQF
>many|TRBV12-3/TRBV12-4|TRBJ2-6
ASSRGVGANVLT
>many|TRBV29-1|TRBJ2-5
SAELAGMGETQY
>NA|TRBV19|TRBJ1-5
ASSSRQGNQPQH
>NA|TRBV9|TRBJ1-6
ASSVEGNYNSPLH
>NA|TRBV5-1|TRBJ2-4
ASSLAASGGAKNIQY
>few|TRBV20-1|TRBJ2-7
NARTGGSYEQY
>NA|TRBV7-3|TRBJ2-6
ASSLVASSGANVLT
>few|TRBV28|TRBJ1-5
ASETGTGNQPQH
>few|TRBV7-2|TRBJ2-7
ASSLNYPGRRTYEQY
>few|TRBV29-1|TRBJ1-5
SVVDRESNQPQH
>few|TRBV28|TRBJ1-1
ASSLARQGVTEAF
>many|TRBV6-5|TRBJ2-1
ASSYRSSGVLEQF
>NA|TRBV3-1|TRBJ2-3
ASSLSNRGRRTDTQY
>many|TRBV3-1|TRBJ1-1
ASSQKGNTEAF
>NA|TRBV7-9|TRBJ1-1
ASSSGQRSEAF
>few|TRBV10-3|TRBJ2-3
ATRRNLQDDTQY
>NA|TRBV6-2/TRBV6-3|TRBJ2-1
ASSYSGYHNEQF
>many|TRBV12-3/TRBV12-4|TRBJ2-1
ASSSGLAGLDNEQF
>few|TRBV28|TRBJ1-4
ASSAPGQGSEKLF
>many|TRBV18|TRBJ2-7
ASSPTTRTNSYEQY
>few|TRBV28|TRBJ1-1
ASTPTTIEAF
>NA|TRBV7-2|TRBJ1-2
ASSVTTTDYGYT
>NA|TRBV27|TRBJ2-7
ASRFPTTGASYEQY
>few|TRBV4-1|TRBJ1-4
ASSPQGGTANEKLF
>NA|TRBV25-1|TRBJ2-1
ASSELGGSSYNEQF
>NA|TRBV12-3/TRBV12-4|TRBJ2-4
ASSFHGTGGLKNIQY
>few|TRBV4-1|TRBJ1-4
ASSQVWGGNEKLF
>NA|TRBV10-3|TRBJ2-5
AISESAGGPLETQY
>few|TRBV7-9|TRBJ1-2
ASSPSGGGVYGYT
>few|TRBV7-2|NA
ASSLGGTGSKREQY
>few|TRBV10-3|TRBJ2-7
AIRQGTSGPIEY
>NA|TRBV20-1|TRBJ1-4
SASQGSGKGKLF
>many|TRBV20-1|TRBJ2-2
SARHDFHTGELF
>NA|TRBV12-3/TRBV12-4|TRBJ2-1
ASSFPSGTTSNEQL
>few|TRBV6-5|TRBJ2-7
ASSYSASRGSYEQY
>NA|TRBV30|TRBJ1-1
AWSSARKNTEAF
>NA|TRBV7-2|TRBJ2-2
ANGENTGELF
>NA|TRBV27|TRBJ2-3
ASSSEVSGRPDTQY
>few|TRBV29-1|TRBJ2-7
SVGTSGISYEQY
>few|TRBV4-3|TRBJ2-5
ASSQDESLQETQY
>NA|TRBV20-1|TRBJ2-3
SAPEPAGSDTRY
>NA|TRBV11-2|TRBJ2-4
ASSLQGMHGGAAKNIQY
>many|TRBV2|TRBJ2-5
ASRPQGFRETQY
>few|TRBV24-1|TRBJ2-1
ATSDLTGGIYNEQF